The 20 T cell receptor beta chains listed next were all sequenced from one sample in a study of somatic mutations in cytotoxic T cells in rheumatoid arthritis. The assay was immunoSEQ multiplex PCR, and TCRdb's table has in-frame clones only and misses some. The sample includes some 11,000 clones, around four fifths of them seen just once. The sequenced sample was CD8+ T cells sorted from blood. These receptors originate from a woman aged 55-70 years with rheumatoid arthritis.

V is TRBV27 and J is TRBJ1-1; TRBD1 is a possible D gene (6 bases). The CDR3 has 14 residues. Germline V gene lookup returns CDR1 MNHEY and CDR2 SMNVEV (reference sequence). V shed 5 bases and J shed 2 bases, with 12 bases lying between them. As DNA, the CDR3 is TGTGCCAGCAGTGGGGGGGCGGCAAACACTGAAGCTTTCTTT. The encoded protein is CASSGGAANTEAFF.

The V gene is TRBV28, the J gene TRBJ2-7, with D perhaps matching TRBD2 (6 bases). Trimming removed 4 bases from V and 1 base from J, with 11 bases in between. Germline V lookup: CDR1 MDHEN, CDR2 SYDVKM. CDR3 length: 14 residues. The CDR3 spells CASSSGRFSYEQYF. The CDR3 DNA follows: TGTGCCAGCAGTTCCGGGAGATTTTCCTACGAGCAGTACTTC.

This rearrangement joins TRBV2 to TRBJ1-1, with D unresolved. V lost 10 bases to trimming and J lost 5 bases, with 8 bases between them. The CDR3 is made up of 10 amino acids. Per germline, CDR1 SNHLY and CDR2 FYNNEI. The DNA of the CDR3 is TGTGCCACAGAGGGAACTGAAGCTTTCTTT. Protein product: CATEGTEAFF.

The CDR3 nucleotides read TGTGCCAGCAGTACAGGCTCCTTATGGGAGCAGTACTTC. It yields the protein CASSTGSLWEQYF. The rearrangement uses TRBV6-5 and TRBJ2-7, with a possible D match to TRBD1 (5 bases). This CDR3 spans 13 amino acids. The ends were cut back, 5 bases at V and 7 bases at J, with 15 bases in the middle. Looked up from germline, CDR1 is MNHEY and CDR2 is SVGAGI.

The J gene is TRBJ1-1, the V gene TRBV5-4; TRBD1 matches 8 bases. V dropped 3 bases and J dropped 6; count of bases not matched to a gene: 4. The germline V gene encodes CDR1 SGHNT and CDR2 YYREEE (reference sequence). The CDR3 has 13 residues. The CDR3 loop is CASSYQGAPEAFF. The CDR3 DNA reads as TGTGCCAGCAGCTACCAGGGGGCCCCTGAAGCTTTCTTT.

The chain couples TRBV7-6 to TRBJ2-2; maybe TRBD2 (5 bases). This CDR3 is 15 amino acids long. The ends were cut back, 5 bases at V and 2 bases at J, with 12 bases in the middle. CDR1 and CDR2 (germline): SGHVS, FNYEAQ. In DNA form, the CDR3 reads TGTGCCAGCAGCCCGGGATCCCTAAACACCGGGGAGCTGTTTTTT. Translating gives CASSPGSLNTGELFF.

This clone was picked up one time. V usage is TRBV7-9 and J usage is TRBJ1-1; D is perhaps TRBD1 (6 bases). V gave up 3 bases and J gave up 0 bases, with 14 bases separating them. The length of the CDR3 is 16 residues. Germline assignment: CDR1 SEHNR and CDR2 FQNEAQ (reference sequence). Here the CDR3 reads CASSFVRGGMNTEAFF. CDR3 DNA sequence: TGTGCCAGCAGCTTTGTCCGGGGGGGCATGAACACTGAAGCTTTCTTT.

This chain connects TRBV7-6 to TRBJ2-1; D is perhaps TRBD2 (6 bases). V was cut by 5 bases and J by 5 bases, with 16 bases left in between. Germline CDR1 and CDR2: SGHVS and FNYEAQ. CDR3 length: 15 residues. The CDR3 protein is CASSPGLDYDNEQFF. DNA of the CDR3: TGTGCCAGCAGCCCCGGACTGGACTACGACAATGAGCAGTTCTTC.

The V call is TRBV10-2, the J call TRBJ2-2; TRBD1 agrees at 11 bases. Per germline, CDR1 WSHSY and CDR2 SAAADI. The CDR3 consists of 15 residues. With V trimmed by 8 bases and J by 3 bases, 5 bases remained unmatched. The CDR3 coding sequence is TGCGCCAGCGGAGGACAGGGGGCGGACACCGGGGAGCTGTTTTTT. Translated: CASGGQGADTGELFF.

V gene TRBV5-4 combines with J gene TRBJ2-5; 8 bases align to TRBD1. This CDR3 region has 14 residues. Trimming took 2 bases from V and 5 from J; bases not matched to a gene: 5. Germline-derived CDR1 and CDR2 are SGHNT and YYREEE (reference sequence). This chain's CDR3 is CASSFGQGGETQYF. Written as DNA, the CDR3 is TGTGCCAGCAGCTTCGGACAGGGCGGGGAGACCCAGTACTTC.

About this clone: The junction and the germline gene differ at one end; a read error may be behind it. V and J are TRBV9 and TRBJ2-7; 7 nucleotides align to TRBD2. The CDR3 length is 13 residues. Germline CDR1 SGDLS, CDR2 YYNGEE. CDR3 nucleotide sequence: TGTGCCAGCAGCGAAGCGGGAACCTACCAGCAGTACTTC. It yields the protein CASSEAGTYQQYF. Variable domain in full (rest from reference TRBV9 and TRBJ2-7): DSGVTQTPKHLITATGQRVTLRCSPRSGDLSVYWYQQSLDQGLQFLIQYYNGEERAKGNILERFSAQQFPDLHSELNLSSLELGDSALYFCASSEAGTYQQYFGPGTRLTVT.

V usage is TRBV7-9 and J usage is TRBJ2-7; 7 nucleotides agree with TRBD2. V lost 5 bases to trimming and J lost 4 bases; unmatched junction nucleotides: 11. Germline V CDR1 and CDR2: SEHNR, FQNEAQ (reference sequence). The CDR3 runs 15 residues. CDR3 sequence reads: CASSPRWEGHYEQYF. DNA for the CDR3: TGTGCCAGCAGCCCCCGGTGGGAGGGCCATTACGAGCAGTACTTC. Full variable domain (remainder filled in from reference TRBV7-9 and TRBJ2-7): DTGVSQNPRHKITKRGQNVTFRCDPISEHNRLYWYRQTLGQGPEFLTYFQNEAQLEKSRLLSDRFSAERPKGSFSTLEIQRTEQGDSAMYLCASSPRWEGHYEQYFGPGTRLTVT.

V is TRBV5-1 and J is TRBJ1-3; the D gene is possibly TRBD1 (5 bases). V gave up 0 bases and J gave up 4 bases, with 11 bases separating them. The CDR3 is 15 amino acids. In germline, CDR1 is SGHRS, CDR2 YFSETQ. CDR3 DNA: TGCGCCAGCAGCTTGGTAGGGGAAAGAGGAAACACCATATATTTT. Its protein product is CASSLVGERGNTIYF.

The rearrangement uses TRBV28 and TRBJ2-1, with unresolved D. The germline CDR1 and CDR2 sequences are MDHEN and SYDVKM. The CDR3 runs to 11 residues. Trimming cost V 3 bases and J 7 bases, with 4 bases left between them. The CDR3 region has the DNA TGTGCCAGCAGTTTGTCGAATGAGCAGTTCTTC. It specifies CASSLSNEQFF.

This sequence joins TRBV7-9 and TRBJ2-1, with D possibly TRBD2 on 5 matching bases. In germline, CDR1 is SEHNR, CDR2 FQNEAQ (reference sequence). The CDR3 totals 15 residues. V dropped 4 bases and J dropped 5 bases, with 15 bases sitting between them. CDR3 nucleotides: TGTGCCAGCAGCTCCCCCGGGGTAGCTCACAATGAGCAGTTCTTC. Its translation: CASSSPGVAHNEQFF.

The chain has TRBV13 and TRBJ2-1; D not certain. The ends were cut back, 2 bases at V and 1 base at J, with 9 bases in the middle. The CDR3 has 15 residues. CDR1 PRHDT and CDR2 FYEKMQ come from the germline V gene (reference sequence). DNA of the CDR3: TGTGCCAGCAGCTTAACTAAAGATTCCTACAATGAGCAGTTCTTC. This codes for CASSLTKDSYNEQFF.

The chain recombines TRBV27 with TRBJ2-4, with a weak D call TRBD1 (5 bases). This CDR3 comprises 16 residues. Trimming left V 5 bases short and J 0 bases short, with 14 bases between. Germline assignment: CDR1 MNHEY and CDR2 SMNVEV (reference sequence). CDR3 nucleotides: TGTGCCAGCAGTCCACAGGAGCCCATAGCCAAAAACATTCAGTACTTC. It is translated as CASSPQEPIAKNIQYF.

This clone has only one observation. The V and J genes are TRBV28 and TRBJ2-1; 10 bases are a match to TRBD2. J gave up 6 bases and V 7 bases, and 12 bases lay outside the gene matches. CDR3 length equals 16 residues. Germline CDR1 is MDHEN and CDR2 is SYDVKM. CDR3 nucleotide sequence: TGTGCCAGCACCGTAGGGGGGACTAGCGTCACCAATGAGCAGTTCTTC. Translation gives CASTVGGTSVTNEQFF.

The chain recombines TRBV6-5 with TRBJ2-7; no clear D. Per the germline V gene, CDR1 is MNHEY and CDR2 is SVGAGI. Trimming pared 4 bases from V and 2 bases from J, leaving 3 bases between. The CDR3 runs 11 residues. The CDR3 protein is CASSSTYEQYF. Here the CDR3 DNA reads TGTGCCAGCAGTTCTACCTACGAGCAGTACTTC.

This clone was observed a single time. The chain couples TRBV27 to TRBJ1-2; 9 bases map to TRBD1. The CDR3 runs to 14 residues. Unmatched junction bases numbered 4, after V lost 5 bases and J lost 3 bases. The germline V gene encodes CDR1 MNHEY and CDR2 SMNVEV (reference sequence). DNA for the CDR3: TGTGCCAGCAGTCCTCGGACAGGGGACTATGGCTACACCTTC. Translated, it gives CASSPRTGDYGYTF.